This entry features one T cell receptor beta chain sequence. The source of the sample is a study of blood T cell repertoires in COVID-19. Study in general: Acute and convalescent COVID-19 samples came from the United States, Italy and Spain.

Original data processing: Reference gene primer amplification in the assay estimated nucleated cell counts. Sequencing used immunoSEQ multiplex PCR; TCRdb keeps in-frame clones, though not all of them. That table gives V, J and clone size, and the DNA gave D and trimming. The table records nearly 300,000 clones, approximately 88% of them present only once. Looked up from germline, CDR1 is SGHDT and CDR2 is YYEEEE. V was trimmed by 4 bases and J by 8 bases, leaving 12 bases between them. This CDR3 spans 12 amino acids. Sequencing was carried out using peripheral blood. The rearrangement uses TRBV5-6 and TRBJ1-2, with D maybe TRBD1 (6 bases). This TCR came from a woman aged 25-40 years who had recovered from COVID-19. CDR3 in DNA: TGTGCCAGCAGCACCGGACAGATAGGCTACACCTTC. As protein: CASSTGQIGYTF.